These T cell receptor beta chains were read from a single sample in a study of CD8 T cells in ankylosing spondylitis. TCRdb redid the calling of the 5' RACE reads with MiXCR, one entry per CDR3 protein. Here the sample spans a few hundred thousand distinct CDR3 sequences, 6% to 8% being singletons. Sequencing was done on a sample of blood, either unsorted or a sorted T cell fraction (not recorded which). The receptors were gathered from a male donor with ankylosing spondylitis. The CDR3 runs from the conserved cysteine through the conserved F or W. D genes are given only for firm matches. Not all rows give a size; the values are once, few, many and, for expanded clones, a class.

V: TRBV6-2/TRBV6-3
D: TRBD2
size: -
J: TRBJ2-1
DNA: TGTGCCAGCGGTCAAAGCGGGACCTACAATGAGCAGTTCTTC
CDR3: CASGQSGTYNEQFF

V: TRBV20-1
D: -
size: many
J: TRBJ1-1
DNA: TGCAGTGCTAAGGAGGGATTTCACACTGAAGCTTTCTTT
CDR3: CSAKEGFHTEAFF

V: TRBV9
D: TRBD2
size: many
J: TRBJ2-7
DNA: TGTGCCAGCAGCCCCAACGAGCGGGAGGTCTACGAGCAGTACTTC
CDR3: CASSPNEREVYEQYF

V: TRBV6-2/TRBV6-3
D: -
size: many
J: TRBJ2-2
DNA: TGTGCCAGCAGTTACCCGGGATCCACCGGGGAGCTGTTTTTT
CDR3: CASSYPGSTGELFF

V: TRBV12-3/TRBV12-4
D: -
size: many
J: TRBJ2-7
DNA: TGTGCCAGCAGCCTTTCAGTCGCTGAGCAGTACTTC
CDR3: CASSLSVAEQYF

V: TRBV4-3
D: -
size: many
J: TRBJ1-5
DNA: TGCGCCAGCAGCCAAGTCTTCATCGGACAGCCTGGAGGGCCCCAGCATTTT
CDR3: CASSQVFIGQPGGPQHF

V: TRBV28
D: -
size: many
J: TRBJ2-5
DNA: TGTGCCAGCAGTTCGGAGACCCAGTACTTC
CDR3: CASSSETQYF

V: TRBV20-1
D: TRBD2
size: -
J: TRBJ2-4
DNA: TGCAGTGCTCCAACCACAGAGCTAGCGGAGATAGCCAAAAACATTCAGTACTTC
CDR3: CSAPTTELAEIAKNIQYF

V: TRBV5-1
D: -
size: many
J: TRBJ2-7
DNA: TGCGCCAGCAGCTTGATGGCGGACATGACCTACGAGCAGTACTTC
CDR3: CASSLMADMTYEQYF

V: TRBV2
D: -
size: -
J: TRBJ1-2
DNA: TGTGCCAGCAGTGAGGGGTTTGGGGGGAGTGGCTATGGCTACACCTTC
CDR3: CASSEGFGGSGYGYTF

V: TRBV29-1
D: TRBD2
size: many
J: TRBJ2-1
DNA: TGCAGCGTTGATGGGACACTCGCGGGGGGGGGTGAGCAGTTCTTC
CDR3: CSVDGTLAGGGEQFF

V: TRBV4-2
D: -
size: many
J: TRBJ2-7
DNA: TGTGCCAGCAGCCAATCAGCGGACCTTGTCTACGAGCAGTACTTC
CDR3: CASSQSADLVYEQYF

V: TRBV20-1
D: TRBD2
size: many
J: TRBJ2-7
DNA: TGCAGTGCTAGAGTCCCCAAGGCTAGCGGGCCCCCTCCCGAGCAGTACTTC
CDR3: CSARVPKASGPPPEQYF

V: TRBV5-4
D: TRBD2
size: -
J: TRBJ2-5
DNA: TGTGCCAGCAGCTCGGTCCCCCCTACTAGCGGGGGTAAAGAGACCCAGTACTTC
CDR3: CASSSVPPTSGGKETQYF

V: TRBV29-1
D: TRBD2
size: many
J: TRBJ2-2
DNA: TGCAGCGTGAGATCCACTAGCGGGAGGATCACCGGGGAGCTGTTTTTT
CDR3: CSVRSTSGRITGELFF

V: TRBV28
D: -
size: -
J: TRBJ2-7
DNA: TGTGCCAGCAGTTGGGGGGCTGGGGAGCAGTACTTC
CDR3: CASSWGAGEQYF

V: TRBV4-1
D: -
size: few
J: TRBJ2-1
DNA: TGCGCCAGCAGCCCAGAGACAGTGAGCTCCTACAATGAGCAGTTCTTC
CDR3: CASSPETVSSYNEQFF

V: TRBV28
D: -
size: many
J: TRBJ1-1
DNA: TGTGCCAGCAGTTTATCTGGGGAAATGAACACTGAAGCTTTCTTT
CDR3: CASSLSGEMNTEAFF

V: TRBV6-1
D: -
size: few
J: TRBJ2-7
DNA: TGTGCCAGCAGTGAAGGCGGACGGATGGTTTACGAGCAGTACTTC
CDR3: CASSEGGRMVYEQYF

V: TRBV9
D: -
size: many
J: TRBJ1-3
DNA: TGTGCCAGCAGCGTAGCTACTCGGCAGGACCAGCCTGGAAACACCATATATTTT
CDR3: CASSVATRQDQPGNTIYF

V: TRBV15
D: TRBD2
size: few
J: TRBJ2-4
DNA: TGTGCCACCAAGCCAGCGGGAGGGCCACAGTACTTC
CDR3: CATKPAGGPQYF

V: TRBV2
D: TRBD1
size: -
J: TRBJ2-3
DNA: TGTACCAGCAGTTTAGTCTATGGAGGACAGGGAATGACAGATACGCAGTATTTT
CDR3: CTSSLVYGGQGMTDTQYF

V: TRBV6-5
D: -
size: many
J: TRBJ1-5
DNA: TGTGCCAGCAGTAACCGGGGAGGGAATCAGCCCCAGCATTTT
CDR3: CASSNRGGNQPQHF

V: TRBV7-9
D: -
size: many
J: TRBJ2-1
DNA: TGTGCCAGCAGCTTAGTAGTCCATGAGCAGTTCTTC
CDR3: CASSLVVHEQFF

V: TRBV11-3
D: TRBD1
size: many
J: TRBJ1-2
DNA: TGTGCCAGCAGGACAGGGGCCCGGGACTATGGCTACACCTTC
CDR3: CASRTGARDYGYTF

V: TRBV29-1
D: -
size: many
J: TRBJ2-5
DNA: TGCAGCGTTGAGAGGCGGTCCTTTCGAGAGACCCAGTACTTC
CDR3: CSVERRSFRETQYF

V: TRBV28
D: TRBD1
size: many
J: TRBJ1-5
DNA: TGTGCCAGCACTACACCCCGGGACAGGGTCAATCAGCCCCAGCATTTT
CDR3: CASTTPRDRVNQPQHF

V: TRBV29-1
D: -
size: many
J: TRBJ1-4
DNA: TGCAGCGTTTACAGGACCCAGGAGGAAAAACTGTTTTTT
CDR3: CSVYRTQEEKLFF

V: TRBV7-9
D: -
size: many
J: TRBJ1-1
DNA: TGTGCCAGCAAACCAGCCCTGAACACTGAAGCTTTCTTT
CDR3: CASKPALNTEAFF